Listed here is a single T cell receptor (beta chain). What it binds is not known. The entry originates in a study of CD8 T cells in Susac syndrome. Points from the study as a whole: That the number of individuals in its TCR sequencing and HLA analysis was relatively small was acknowledged by the study.

CD8+ and CD4+ T cells from blood underwent TCR beta sequencing. TEMRA cells were FACS-enriched, and CD8+ and CD4+ T cells were isolated negatively. The germline V gene has CDR1 LGHNA and CDR2 YSLEER. Trimming at V came to 1 base and at J to 4 bases, leaving 10 bases not matched to a gene. The CDR3 is 18 amino acids. Random hexamers were used to reverse transcribe an amount of roughly 0.45 to 1 ug RNA. TCRdb re-called the immunoSEQ multiplex PCR reads through MiXCR, storing one row per CDR3 protein. There are 140,000 or so distinct CDR3 sequences in the sample; 85% to 95% occur only once, and about 0.11% lies in the top ten.

This TCR was sampled from a human donor with multiple sclerosis. Sequenced input: CD4+ T cells from PBMCs. V usage is TRBV4-3 and J usage is TRBJ1-1, with 12 bases aligning to TRBD1. The CDR3 DNA follows: TGCGCCAGCAGCCAAGCTCCACAGTTGGGACAGGGGGCCACTGAAGCTTTCTTT. Translation gives CASSQAPQLGQGATEAFF.